The 32 T cell receptor beta chains below come from one sample, sequenced in a study of cytomegalovirus exposure and HLA in healthy donors. It was with 60 Vbeta and 13 Jbeta primers that the PCR ran. Profiled with immunoSEQ multiplex PCR; TCRdb holds only in-frame clones, not every one. Among about 94,000 clones listed, 70% to 80% were seen once. Sequenced material: PBMCs. The origin of the receptors is a young man in good health and CMV-seronegative.

The rearrangement links TRBV11-2 to TRBJ2-7, with D maybe TRBD1 (5 bases). Germline V gene sequence: CDR1 SGHAT, CDR2 FQNNGV. This CDR3 is 14 amino acids long. V dropped 5 bases and J dropped 4 bases, with 15 bases sitting between them. CDR3 in DNA: TGTGCCAGCAGCCAAGTTCGTGCAGGGTACGAGCAGTACTTC. Residues: CASSQVRAGYEQYF. Looking up the rest from reference TRBV11-2 and TRBJ2-7 gives the full variable domain: EAGVAQSPRYKIIEKRQSVAFWCNPISGHATLYWYQQILGQGPKLLIQFQNNGVVDDSQLPKDRFSAERLKGVDSTLKIQPAKLEDSAVYLCASSQVRAGYEQYFGPGTRLTVT.

This clone turned up a few times. DNA of the CDR3: TGTGCCAGCAGCATAGCGGGGGGGTCCTACAATGAGCAGTTCTTC. Protein product: CASSIAGGSYNEQFF. The V and J genes are TRBV5-4 and TRBJ2-1, with TRBD2 matching 11 bases. Unmatched junction bases numbered 1, after V lost 4 bases and J lost 1 base. The CDR3 has 15 residues. Germline CDR1 is SGHNT and CDR2 is YYREEE (reference sequence).

The V and J genes are TRBV9 and TRBJ2-2; 8 nucleotides agree with TRBD2. The CDR3 is 17 amino acids. Germline-derived CDR1 and CDR2 are SGDLS and YYNGEE. V was clipped by 2 bases and J by 6 bases; unmatched bases: 12. The CDR3 sequence is CASSVQREYRGAGELFF. For the CDR3, the DNA is TGTGCCAGCAGCGTTCAGCGGGAGTACAGAGGAGCCGGGGAGCTGTTTTTT.

V is TRBV27 and J is TRBJ1-5, with no clear D. V gave up 5 bases and J gave up 0 bases, with 8 bases separating them. Germline CDR1 and CDR2: MNHEY and SMNVEV (reference sequence). The CDR3 is 14 residues long. The CDR3: CASSPSLSNQPQHF. The DNA of the CDR3 is TGTGCCAGCAGTCCCTCCCTTAGCAATCAGCCCCAGCATTTT.

The V and J genes are TRBV11-2 and TRBJ2-3; the D gene is possibly TRBD2 (5 bases). The germline V gene encodes CDR1 SGHAT and CDR2 FQNNGV. The germline V and J ends were trimmed by 1 base and 2 bases, with 19 bases remaining between them. The CDR3 spans 18 residues. The CDR3 is CASSLGYGLATLTDTQYF. The DNA of the CDR3 is TGTGCCAGCAGCTTAGGATACGGATTAGCGACGCTCACAGATACGCAGTATTTT.

The J gene is TRBJ2-1, the V gene TRBV7-9, with 7 bases identical to TRBD2. The CDR3 consists of 15 residues. V gave up 0 bases and J gave up 8 bases; unmatched junction bases: 7. CDR1 is SEHNR, CDR2 FQNEAQ, per germline (reference sequence). The CDR3 region is CASSLAGGRADEQFF. CDR3 nucleotide sequence: TGTGCCAGCAGCTTAGCTGGCGGGAGAGCGGATGAGCAGTTCTTC.

Judged by abundance, this clone is medium-sized (0.01 to 0.1%). The rearrangement links TRBV30 to TRBJ1-1; D not certain. The CDR3 totals 13 residues. With 0 bases removed from V and 5 bases from J, the gap between germline ends came to 10 bases. The germline V gene encodes CDR1 GTSNPN and CDR2 SVGIG (reference sequence). CDR3 amino acids: CAWSVAEYTEAFF. Written as DNA, the CDR3 is TGTGCCTGGAGTGTAGCGGAATATACTGAAGCTTTCTTT.

V and J are TRBV5-5 and TRBJ2-7; 7 bases are a match to TRBD1. V was pared by 5 bases and J by 2 bases, with 10 bases of the junction left unmatched. This CDR3 is built from 15 residues. Looked up from germline, CDR1 is SGHKS and CDR2 is YYEKEE (reference sequence). The DNA of the CDR3 is TGTGCCAGCAGGCGCACTTGGGACAGACCCTACGAGCAGTACTTC. It is translated as CASRRTWDRPYEQYF.

This clone was recorded a few times. The rearrangement links TRBV4-3 to TRBJ2-3; 7 bases fit TRBD1. This CDR3 region has 19 residues. The ends lost 0 bases at V and 5 bases at J; junction bases unmatched: 17. The germline V gene encodes CDR1 LGHNA and CDR2 YSLEER. The CDR3 reads CASSQDKVVSGGKVDTQYF. As DNA, the CDR3 is TGCGCCAGCAGCCAAGATAAGGTAGTTTCAGGGGGAAAGGTAGATACGCAGTATTTT.

The chain carries TRBV7-2 and TRBJ1-2; D is undetermined. Looked up from germline, CDR1 is SGHTA and CDR2 is FQGNSA. Trimming cost V 6 bases and J 0 bases, with 14 bases left between them. This CDR3 spans 15 amino acids. The CDR3: CASRAHGLANYGYTF. As DNA, the CDR3 is TGTGCCAGCAGGGCCCATGGACTTGCTAACTATGGCTACACCTTC.

This sequence joins TRBV5-1 and TRBJ2-7, with 8 bases lining up with TRBD1. V was clipped by 3 bases and J by 7 bases; unmatched bases: 9. The V gene's germline CDR1 is SGHRS and CDR2 YFSETQ. This CDR3 has 14 residues. The CDR3 spells CASSSGQGTGEQYF. CDR3 nucleotide sequence: TGCGCCAGCAGCTCTGGACAGGGCACAGGGGAGCAGTACTTC.

The V gene is TRBV30, the J gene TRBJ1-1, with TRBD1 matching over 9 bases. This CDR3 contains 12 residues. J lost 5 bases, V lost 4 bases, and 2 bases had no gene match. Per germline, CDR1 GTSNPN and CDR2 SVGIG (reference sequence). The CDR3: CAWNRGRTEAFF. The CDR3 DNA is TGTGCCTGGAACAGGGGGCGTACTGAAGCTTTCTTT.

The rearrangement uses TRBV7-2 and TRBJ2-5; weak D call: TRBD1 (6 bases). Judging by the DNA end, TRBJ2-7 fits better; the J call may be wrong. The CDR3 length is 15 residues. Germline assignment: CDR1 SGHTA and CDR2 FQGNSA. CDR3 in amino acids: CASSLSGQTLYEQYF. In DNA, the CDR3 is TGTGCCAGCAGCCTCTCGGGACAAACTCTCTACGAGCAGTACTTC.

The J gene is TRBJ1-1, the V gene TRBV7-6, with D possibly TRBD1 on 5 matching bases. V was pared by 1 base and J by 11 bases, with 11 bases between. The CDR3 loop spans 12 amino acids. The germline V gene has CDR1 SGHVS and CDR2 FNYEAQ. The CDR3 spells CASSLERGKAFF. Written as DNA, the CDR3 is TGTGCCAGCAGCTTAGAGCGGGGGAAGGCTTTCTTT.

The chain combines TRBV4-1 with TRBJ2-4, with TRBD1 as a possible D gene (5 bases). The CDR3 is made up of 18 amino acids. With 1 base removed from V and 4 bases from J, the gap between germline ends came to 20 bases. Germline V lookup: CDR1 MGHRA, CDR2 YSYEKL. CDR3: CASSQASQDTILKNIQYF. DNA for the CDR3: TGCGCCAGCAGCCAAGCCTCCCAGGACACTATATTAAAAAACATTCAGTACTTC.

The rearrangement links TRBV18 to TRBJ2-2, with D tentatively TRBD1 (5 bases). CDR3 length equals 14 residues. Germline V gene data show CDR1 as KGHSH and CDR2 as LQKENI. V gave up 8 bases and J gave up 6 bases, with 16 bases separating them. CDR3 region: CASTLGQEAGELFF. The CDR3 DNA reads TGTGCCAGCACTCTGGGGCAGGAAGCCGGGGAGCTGTTTTTT.

The sample holds one count of this clone. The chain carries TRBV28 and TRBJ2-7, with 12 bases identical to TRBD1. V was clipped by 6 bases and J by 6 bases; unmatched bases: 9. Per the germline V gene, CDR1 is MDHEN and CDR2 is SYDVKM. The CDR3 is made up of 15 amino acids. The CDR3 region is CASSFGGTGGGEQYF. CDR3 sequence (DNA): TGTGCCAGCAGCTTCGGCGGGACAGGGGGCGGCGAGCAGTACTTC. The complete variable domain, with remaining parts taken from reference TRBV28 and TRBJ2-7, reads DVKVTQSSRYLVKRTGEKVFLECVQDMDHENMFWYRQDPGLGLRLIYFSYDVKMKEKGDIPEGYSVSREKKERFSLILESASTNQTSMYLCASSFGGTGGGEQYFGPGTRLTVT.

This chain links TRBV19 with TRBJ2-2, with 11 bases aligning to TRBD2. Germline trimming cut 2 bases from V and 6 bases from J; bases unmatched to any gene: 2. The CDR3 is made up of 15 amino acids. The germline gives CDR1 LNHDA, CDR2 SQIVND (reference sequence). CDR3 loop: CASSILAGGSGELFF. As DNA, the CDR3 is TGTGCCAGTAGTATACTAGCGGGAGGTTCCGGGGAGCTGTTTTTT.

V and J are TRBV7-2 and TRBJ2-2; 7 bases fit TRBD1. The CDR3 spans 14 residues. The V segment lost 6 bases and the J segment 4 bases; nucleotides outside the gene matches: 5. Germline assignment: CDR1 SGHTA and CDR2 FQGNSA. The chain's CDR3 is CASRNRQGTGELFF. CDR3 sequence (DNA): TGTGCCAGCAGGAATAGACAGGGCACCGGGGAGCTGTTTTTT.

V gene TRBV4-1 combines with J gene TRBJ2-4, with a tentative D call TRBD1 (5 bases). The germline V and J ends were trimmed by 6 bases and 3 bases, with 18 bases remaining between them. Germline V gene data show CDR1 as MGHRA and CDR2 as YSYEKL. The CDR3 extends over 16 amino acids. In DNA form, the CDR3 reads TGCGCCAGCAGACAGGCTCTCCTTAGTGGCAAAAACATTCAGTACTTC. This sequence encodes CASRQALLSGKNIQYF.

The chain carries TRBV11-2 and TRBJ2-7; 8 bases are a match to TRBD2. The V and J ends lost 1 base and 5 bases, in that order; junction bases with no gene match: 4. CDR3 length equals 14 residues. Germline V gene lookup returns CDR1 SGHAT and CDR2 FQNNGV. The CDR3 DNA reads TGTGCCAGCAGCTTAGGACTAGCGTCGGACGAGCAGTACTTC. It yields the protein CASSLGLASDEQYF.

The chain uses TRBV5-1 and TRBJ2-2; D is unresolved. This CDR3 spans 16 amino acids. The germline V gene has CDR1 SGHRS and CDR2 YFSETQ. Trimming cost V 0 bases and J 4 bases, with 13 bases left between them. CDR3 sequence: CASSLAADLGTGELFF. The CDR3 bases are TGCGCCAGCAGCTTGGCCGCGGATTTGGGCACCGGGGAGCTGTTTTTT. Supplemented by reference TRBV5-1 and TRBJ2-2, the full variable domain reads KAGVTQTPRYLIKTRGQQVTLSCSPISGHRSVSWYQQTPGQGLQFLFEYFSETQRNKGNFPGRFSGRQFSNSRSEMNVSTLELGDSALYLCASSLAADLGTGELFFGEGSRLTVL.

The chain uses TRBV28 and TRBJ2-1, with 14 bases lining up with TRBD2. The germline V gene has CDR1 MDHEN and CDR2 SYDVKM. V trimming: 6 bases; J trimming: 0 bases; junction bases outside the gene matches: 4. The CDR3 consists of 17 residues. Written as DNA, the CDR3 is TGTGCCAGCAGGGGACTAGCGGGGGTTAGCTCCTACAATGAGCAGTTCTTC. This codes for CASRGLAGVSSYNEQFF.

This chain links TRBV7-9 with TRBJ1-2, with TRBD1 as a possible D gene (5 bases). Trimming removed 3 bases at V and 2 bases at J, with 10 bases between. This CDR3 is built from 14 residues. Germline CDR1 SEHNR, CDR2 FQNEAQ (reference sequence). In nucleotides, the CDR3 is TGTGCCAGCAGCTTGGGCCAGGGAAACTATGGCTACACCTTC. Amino acid sequence: CASSLGQGNYGYTF.

J is TRBJ1-2 and V is TRBV7-9; no clear D. Germline assignment: CDR1 SEHNR and CDR2 FQNEAQ (reference sequence). Between the trimmed V and J ends, which lost 4 bases and 10 bases, there was a span of 10 bases. The CDR3 runs to 11 residues. The CDR3 loop reads CASSSESHYTF. As DNA, the CDR3 is TGTGCCAGCAGCTCGGAGTCCCACTACACCTTC.

The rearrangement uses TRBV5-1 and TRBJ2-3, with 8 bases identical to TRBD1. J lost 2 bases, V lost 2 bases, and 10 bases had no gene match. The CDR3 has 17 residues. Germline V gives CDR1 SGHRS, CDR2 YFSETQ. The CDR3 DNA is TGCGCCAGCAGCTTTGGACAGGGAGGCCTTAACACAGATACGCAGTATTTT. This encodes CASSFGQGGLNTDTQYF. Supplemented by reference TRBV5-1 and TRBJ2-3, the full variable domain reads KAGVTQTPRYLIKTRGQQVTLSCSPISGHRSVSWYQQTPGQGLQFLFEYFSETQRNKGNFPGRFSGRQFSNSRSEMNVSTLELGDSALYLCASSFGQGGLNTDTQYFGPGTRLTVL.

V is TRBV5-1 and J is TRBJ1-2, with 7 bases aligning to TRBD1. This CDR3 has 14 amino acids. The germline V gene encodes CDR1 SGHRS and CDR2 YFSETQ. The V and J ends lost 5 bases and 5 bases, in that order; junction bases with no gene match: 9. The CDR3 is CASRYEQGSYGYTF. CDR3 coding DNA: TGCGCCAGCAGATATGAACAGGGGAGTTATGGCTACACCTTC.

The chain employs TRBV14 and TRBJ1-4; 8 bases align to TRBD1. Germline lookup yields CDR1 SGHDN and CDR2 FVKESK. This CDR3 spans 16 amino acids. The trim removed 1 base at V and 7 bases at J, leaving 8 bases unmatched. CDR3 nucleotides: TGTGCCAGCAGCCAAGGGAGCCAGGGGGCGACTGAAAAACTGTTTTTT. Translating gives CASSQGSQGATEKLFF.

This chain uses TRBV6-1 with TRBJ1-2, with a possible D match to TRBD1 (6 bases). CDR1 and CDR2 from the germline V gene are MNHNS and SASEGT. The CDR3 is 14 amino acids. Trimming cost V 6 bases and J 4 bases, with 15 bases left between them. The CDR3 loop reads CASSPTGPFYGYTF. The CDR3 bases are TGTGCCAGCAGCCCTACAGGGCCCTTCTATGGCTACACCTTC.

This clone has more than one count but fewer than ten. CDR3 DNA sequence: TGTGCCAGTAGTATAGCAGGGACAGCCCCAAGCCGAGGTCAGCCCCAGCATTTT. Its translation is CASSIAGTAPSRGQPQHF. The V gene is TRBV19, the J gene TRBJ1-5; 7 positions agree with TRBD1. CDR1 is LNHDA, CDR2 SQIVND, per germline (reference sequence). V lost 1 base and J lost 6; bases outside the gene matches: 15. This CDR3 is built from 18 residues.

This clone was seen more than once but under ten times. V is TRBV9 and J is TRBJ2-5; D gene unclear. Per germline, CDR1 SGDLS and CDR2 YYNGEE. V lost 0 bases and J lost 1, with 10 bases in between. The CDR3 contains 15 residues. CDR3 residues: CASSVASSVQETQYF. The DNA for the CDR3 is TGTGCCAGCAGCGTAGCCTCGTCAGTCCAAGAGACCCAGTACTTC. The full variable domain, rest sourced from reference TRBV9 and TRBJ2-5, is DSGVTQTPKHLITATGQRVTLRCSPRSGDLSVYWYQQSLDQGLQFLIQYYNGEERAKGNILERFSAQQFPDLHSELNLSSLELGDSALYFCASSVASSVQETQYFGPGTRLLVL.

The chain carries TRBV5-6 and TRBJ2-3; 9 nucleotides line up with TRBD2. This CDR3 is built from 15 residues. Germline V lookup: CDR1 SGHDT, CDR2 YYEEEE. With V trimmed by 0 bases and J by 1 base, 0 bases remained unmatched. CDR3 nucleotide sequence: TGTGCCAGCAGCTTGGGACTAGCGGGCACAGATACGCAGTATTTT. Protein sequence: CASSLGLAGTDTQYF.